Described below is a single T cell receptor (beta chain) sequence and its context. What it binds is unknown. V trimming: 4 bases; J trimming: 1 base; junction bases outside the gene matches: 7. This CDR3 spans 15 amino acids. CDR1 SGDLS and CDR2 YYNGEE come from the germline V gene. The sample originates from a study of graft-versus-host responses after intestinal transplantation. Study-wide results and limits: Marrow from the recipient contained GvH clones, some of which had appeared first in ileum or blood.

Using immunoSEQ multiplex PCR, the repertoire was profiled, and TCRdb retains in-frame clones only, with some absent. Here the sample spans about 64,000 clones, 90% to 95% being singletons. The chain recombines TRBV9 with TRBJ2-7, with 8 bases lining up with TRBD2. Sequencing was performed on unstimulated CD8+ T cells sorted from spleen or lymph node cells, taken before transplant. This clonotype originated in a human donor who was the organ donor for an intestinal transplant. The CDR3 nucleotides are TGTGCCAGCAGCCCCGCCGGGACTAGTTCCTACGAGCAGTACTTC. This codes for CASSPAGTSSYEQYF.